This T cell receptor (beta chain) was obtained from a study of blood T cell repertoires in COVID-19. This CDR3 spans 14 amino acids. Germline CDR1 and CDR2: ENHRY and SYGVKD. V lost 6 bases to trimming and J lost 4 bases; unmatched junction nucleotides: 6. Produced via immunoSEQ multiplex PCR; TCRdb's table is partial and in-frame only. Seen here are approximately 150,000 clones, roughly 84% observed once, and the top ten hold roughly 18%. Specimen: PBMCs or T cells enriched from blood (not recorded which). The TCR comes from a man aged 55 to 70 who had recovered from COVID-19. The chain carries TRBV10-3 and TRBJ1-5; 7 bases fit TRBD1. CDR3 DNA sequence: TGTGCCATCAGCGCCGGGACAGCGAATCAGCCCCAGCATTTT. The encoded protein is CAISAGTANQPQHF.